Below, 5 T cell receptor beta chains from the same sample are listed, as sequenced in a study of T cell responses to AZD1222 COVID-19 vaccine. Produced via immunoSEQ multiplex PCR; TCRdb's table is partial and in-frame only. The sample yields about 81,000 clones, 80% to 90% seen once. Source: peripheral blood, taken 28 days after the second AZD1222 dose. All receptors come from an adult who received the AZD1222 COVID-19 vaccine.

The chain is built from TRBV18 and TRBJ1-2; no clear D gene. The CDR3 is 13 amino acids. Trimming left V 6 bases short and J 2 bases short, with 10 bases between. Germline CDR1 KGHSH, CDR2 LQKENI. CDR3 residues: CASSDGINYGYTF. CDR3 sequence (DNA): TGTGCCAGCTCCGATGGTATAAACTATGGCTACACCTTC.

The CDR3 reads CSVAVTGELFF. The CDR3 DNA reads TGCAGCGTGGCAGTAACCGGGGAGCTGTTTTTT. This sequence joins TRBV29-1 and TRBJ2-2, with D hard to call. The germline V gene encodes CDR1 SQVTM and CDR2 ANQGSEA. V lost 6 bases, J lost 5 bases, and 7 bases lay in between. The CDR3 is 11 residues long.

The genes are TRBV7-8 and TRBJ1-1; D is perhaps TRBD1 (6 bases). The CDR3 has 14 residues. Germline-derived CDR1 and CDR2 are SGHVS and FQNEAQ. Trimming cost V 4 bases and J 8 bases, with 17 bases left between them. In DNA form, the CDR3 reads TGTGCCAGCAGCTCCTTCAGGGGCGCGGCGGAAGCTTTCTTT. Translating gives CASSSFRGAAEAFF.

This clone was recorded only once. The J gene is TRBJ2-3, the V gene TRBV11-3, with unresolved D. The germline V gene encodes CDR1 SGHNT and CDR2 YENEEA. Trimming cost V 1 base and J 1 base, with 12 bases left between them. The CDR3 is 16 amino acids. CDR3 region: CASSLGISRGTDTQYF. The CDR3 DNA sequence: TGTGCCAGCAGCTTAGGAATTAGCCGGGGCACAGATACGCAGTATTTT.

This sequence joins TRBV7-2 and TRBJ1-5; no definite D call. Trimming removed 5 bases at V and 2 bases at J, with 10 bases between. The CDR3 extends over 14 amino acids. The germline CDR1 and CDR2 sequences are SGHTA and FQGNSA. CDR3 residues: CASSPTGRNQPQHF. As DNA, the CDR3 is TGTGCCAGCAGCCCCACGGGTCGCAATCAGCCCCAGCATTTT.